This T cell receptor (beta chain) was profiled in a study of OX40 agonist ivuxolimab in advanced cancers. Looked up from germline, CDR1 is SGHNT and CDR2 is YENEEA. The V gene lost 2 bases and the J gene lost 4 bases, with 12 bases spanning the gap. CDR3 size: 15 residues. Some clones are missing from TCRdb's copy, which holds only in-frame ones; the method was immunoSEQ multiplex PCR. The sample includes about 15,000 clones, about three quarters of them seen just once. The clonotype comes from an adult with an advanced solid tumor such as melanoma, head and neck, liver or kidney cancer. This specimen was CD4+ or CD8+ T cells sorted from blood, taken in a trial of the OX40 agonist ivuxolimab. V and J are TRBV11-3 and TRBJ2-1; possible D gene TRBD2, 5 bases. For the CDR3, the DNA is TGTGCCAGCAGCTTAACCCAGGACTCATACAATGAGCAGTTCTTC. Encoded protein: CASSLTQDSYNEQFF.